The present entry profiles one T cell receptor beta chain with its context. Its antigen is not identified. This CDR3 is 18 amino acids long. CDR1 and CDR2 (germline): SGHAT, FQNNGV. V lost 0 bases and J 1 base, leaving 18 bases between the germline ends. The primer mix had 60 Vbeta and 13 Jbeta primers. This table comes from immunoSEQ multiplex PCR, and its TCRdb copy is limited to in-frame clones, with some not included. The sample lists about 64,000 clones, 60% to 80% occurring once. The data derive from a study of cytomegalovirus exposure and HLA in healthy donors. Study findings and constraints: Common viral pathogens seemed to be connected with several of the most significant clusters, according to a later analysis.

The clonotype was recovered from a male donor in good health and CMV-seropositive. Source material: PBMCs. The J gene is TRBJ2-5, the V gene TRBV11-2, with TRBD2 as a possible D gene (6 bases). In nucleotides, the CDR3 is TGTGCCAGCAGCTTAGATCAAGAAGGACGGGGGAGCCAAGAGACCCAGTACTTC. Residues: CASSLDQEGRGSQETQYF.